What follows are 16 T cell receptor beta chains derived from one specimen sequenced in a study of shared clonotypes between healthy human individuals. Naive-designated CD8 cells lacked CD45RO, were positively enriched for CCR7, and omitted terminally differentiated effector memory CD45RA+ cells. TCRdb's copy holds only in-frame clones and misses some; the assay was immunoSEQ multiplex PCR. The sample carries around 640,000 clones, roughly 95% recorded once. Specimen: naive CD8+ T cells sorted from blood. These receptors originate from a young woman in good health.

CDR3 coding DNA: TGTGCCACCAGCCAGGGGACAGGGAATTACGAGCAGTACTTC. It encodes CATSQGTGNYEQYF. V gene TRBV19 combines with J gene TRBJ2-7, with 9 bases fitting TRBD1. V shed 10 bases, J shed 4 bases, and the junction held 11 bases outside the gene matches. The germline gives CDR1 LNHDA, CDR2 SQIVND (reference sequence). There are 14 residues in the CDR3. Supplemented by reference TRBV19 and TRBJ2-7, the full variable domain reads DGGITQSPKYLFRKEGQNVTLSCEQNLNHDAMYWYRQDPGQGLRLIYYSQIVNDFQKGDIAEGYSVSREKKESFPLTVTSAQKNPTAFYLCATSQGTGNYEQYFGPGTRLTVT.

The chain is built from TRBV4-1 and TRBJ2-2; 9 positions agree with TRBD2. The J segment lost 2 bases and the V segment lost 1 base, leaving 11 bases of the junction unmatched. Germline V lookup: CDR1 MGHRA, CDR2 YSYEKL. CDR3 size: 19 residues. CDR3 DNA: TGCGCCAGCAGCCAAGGGAGGGGCGGGAGGGCCAGCAACACCGGGGAGCTGTTTTTT. It yields the protein CASSQGRGGRASNTGELFF.

The rearrangement links TRBV2 to TRBJ2-1; 10 bases are a match to TRBD2. V lost 6 bases and J lost 0; bases outside the gene matches: 8. The CDR3 is made up of 17 amino acids. Germline V gene lookup returns CDR1 SNHLY and CDR2 FYNNEI. Here the CDR3 reads CASRGDSGRSSYNEQFF. In DNA form, the CDR3 reads TGTGCCAGCAGGGGCGATAGCGGGAGGAGCTCCTACAATGAGCAGTTCTTC.

The chain recombines TRBV9 with TRBJ1-3, with 10 nucleotides matching TRBD1. Unmatched junction bases numbered 4, after V lost 4 bases and J lost 0 bases. Germline V gene lookup returns CDR1 SGDLS and CDR2 YYNGEE. The CDR3 sequence is 16 residues long. CDR3 in amino acids: CASSQGQGISGNTIYF. DNA of the CDR3: TGTGCCAGCAGCCAGGGACAGGGGATCTCTGGAAACACCATATATTTT.

J is TRBJ2-6 and V is TRBV27; D not resolved. This CDR3 is 16 amino acids long. Trimming removed 5 bases at V and 4 bases at J, with 15 bases between. The germline V gene has CDR1 MNHEY and CDR2 SMNVEV (reference sequence). The CDR3 loop reads CASSPPLHPGANVLTF. Here the CDR3 DNA reads TGTGCCAGCAGTCCACCTCTACACCCGGGGGCCAACGTCCTGACTTTC.

The V and J genes are TRBV20-1 and TRBJ2-7, with TRBD1 as a possible D gene (5 bases). The CDR3 is 11 amino acids. Germline V gene lookup returns CDR1 DFQATT and CDR2 SNEGSKA (reference sequence). The V end lost 2 bases, the J end lost 5 bases, and 7 bases lay between the germline ends. This chain's CDR3 is CSARPGNEQYF. The DNA of the CDR3 is TGCAGTGCTAGACCAGGGAACGAGCAGTACTTC.

The chain couples TRBV19 to TRBJ2-7; D is possibly TRBD1 or TRBD2 (6 bases each). Germline CDR1 reads LNHDA; CDR2 reads SQIVND (reference sequence). Trimming took off 6 bases at V and 2 bases at J, with 17 bases between the two ends. This CDR3 is 15 amino acids long. The chain's CDR3 is CASSPGADYTYEQYF. Written as DNA, the CDR3 is TGTGCCAGTAGCCCGGGGGCGGACTATACCTACGAGCAGTACTTC.

A single count supports this clone. This rearrangement joins TRBV5-4 to TRBJ1-3; D not certain. CDR1 is SGHNT, CDR2 YYREEE, per germline (reference sequence). CDR3 length equals 15 residues. Trimming took off 4 bases at V and 0 bases at J, with 11 bases between the two ends. The chain's CDR3 is CASSPDGFSGNTIYF. DNA for the CDR3: TGTGCCAGCAGCCCAGACGGATTCTCTGGAAACACCATATATTTT.

This rearrangement joins TRBV21-1 to TRBJ2-6. TRBV21-1 corresponds to a pseudogene. The CDR3 runs to 15 residues. CDR3 in amino acids: CASSKVISGANVLTF. In nucleotides, the CDR3 is TGTGCCAGCAGCAAAGTGATCTCTGGGGCCAACGTCCTGACTTTC.

This rearrangement joins TRBV9 to TRBJ2-7; no reliable D call. There are 13 residues in the CDR3. Germline CDR1 is SGDLS and CDR2 is YYNGEE. Trimming left V 3 bases short and J 5 bases short, with 12 bases between. The CDR3 DNA reads TGTGCCAGCAGCGATATGGGGTCCAACGAGCAGTACTTC. Amino acid sequence: CASSDMGSNEQYF.

This clone was seen a single time. The rearrangement links TRBV23-1 to TRBJ2-4; 16 nucleotides agree with TRBD2. TRBV23-1 carries the ORF label, with uncertain function. The CDR3 extends over 22 amino acids. V dropped 0 bases and J dropped 6; count of bases not matched to a gene: 17. The CDR3 coding sequence is TGCGCCAGCAGTCAATCCCTCTGGACGCACGGGACTAGCGGGAGGGAGATAAACATTCAGTACTTC. Its translation is CASSQSLWTHGTSGREINIQYF.

The gene calls are TRBV28 and TRBJ2-7; D perhaps matches TRBD2 (5 bases). Looked up from germline, CDR1 is MDHEN and CDR2 is SYDVKM. Trimming removed 1 base at V and 2 bases at J, with 12 bases between. There are 15 residues in the CDR3. CDR3: CASSLYRGMPYEQYF. The CDR3 nucleotides read TGTGCCAGCAGTTTATACCGAGGGATGCCCTACGAGCAGTACTTC.

A word on this clone: At one boundary the junction diverges from the germline segment, which might be a read error. The CDR3: CASSESSSSGSISHEQYF. DNA of the CDR3: TGTGCCAGCAGTGAATCATCCTCTAGCGGGAGTATCTCCCACGAGCAGTACTTC. This sequence joins TRBV25-1 and TRBJ2-7; 10 nucleotides line up with TRBD2. CDR1 is MGHDK and CDR2 is SYGVNS in the germline V gene. CDR3 length: 18 amino acids.

The chain combines TRBV19 with TRBJ2-3; 13 bases are shared with TRBD2. Trimming took 5 bases from V and 6 from J; bases not matched to a gene: 11. The CDR3 is 17 amino acids. Germline V gene lookup returns CDR1 LNHDA and CDR2 SQIVND (reference sequence). This chain's CDR3 is CASSYQSLAGGSDTQYF. DNA of the CDR3: TGTGCCAGTAGTTATCAGTCACTAGCGGGAGGGTCGGATACGCAGTATTTT.

This clone is a singleton in its sample. The chain joins TRBV5-6 to TRBJ2-5; D gene unclear. The CDR3 covers 11 residues. Trimming left V 3 bases short and J 3 bases short, with 3 bases between. In germline, CDR1 is SGHDT, CDR2 YYEEEE. The CDR3 DNA sequence: TGTGCCAGCAGCTATGAAGAGACCCAGTACTTC. It specifies CASSYEETQYF.

The J gene is TRBJ2-7, the V gene TRBV13, with D perhaps TRBD2 (6 bases). Germline lookup yields CDR1 PRHDT and CDR2 FYEKMQ (reference sequence). The V gene lost 4 bases and the J gene lost 6 bases, with 16 bases spanning the gap. This CDR3 is 14 amino acids long. CDR3 region: CASSSLGGIAEQYF. CDR3 nucleotides: TGTGCCAGCAGCTCTCTTGGAGGGATTGCCGAGCAGTACTTC.